This T cell receptor beta chain was obtained from a study of PD-L1 blockade in urothelial cancer. The germline CDR1 and CDR2 sequences are SGHVS and FNYEAQ. This CDR3 contains 16 residues. Losses at the gene ends were 5 bases for V and 4 bases for J; bases not matched to a gene: 7. Sequencing used immunoSEQ multiplex PCR; TCRdb keeps in-frame clones, though not all of them. The sample gives around 30,000 clones, around 80% of which show up once; about 2.7% is in the top ten. Time point defined: peripheral blood 6 weeks after treatment start. Peripheral blood mononuclear cells were collected from every patient before and during treatment, yielding between 1 and 8 samples per patient.

The chain links TRBV7-6 to TRBJ2-7; 14 nucleotides align to TRBD2. Sequencing was performed on PBMCs, taken around atezolizumab (anti-PD-L1) treatment. The sequence was collected from a man between 65 and 85 years old with urothelial cancer. This chain's CDR3 is CASSTGLAGVGYEQYF. The CDR3 region has the DNA TGTGCCAGCAGCACGGGACTAGCGGGAGTGGGTTACGAGCAGTACTTC.